This T cell receptor beta chain was found in a study of T cell responses to AZD1222 COVID-19 vaccine. Second-dose timings of about 4 or about 12 weeks were pooled. Clones were sequenced by immunoSEQ multiplex PCR, and TCRdb holds only the in-frame ones, with some missing. The sample holds about 200,000 clones, roughly 90% seen once. The CDR3 contains 20 residues. The germline V gene encodes CDR1 MGHRA and CDR2 YSYEKL. J gave up 4 bases and V 0 bases, and 19 bases lay outside the gene matches. The receptor's source is an adult who received the AZD1222 COVID-19 vaccine. The chain uses TRBV4-1 and TRBJ2-7; 9 nucleotides match TRBD1. The sequences come from peripheral blood, collected 28 days after the second AZD1222 dose. The CDR3 DNA reads TGCGCCAGCAGCCAAGATGGACGGACGGGGCCCATACAGGGGGCATACGAGCAGTACTTC. Its protein is CASSQDGRTGPIQGAYEQYF.